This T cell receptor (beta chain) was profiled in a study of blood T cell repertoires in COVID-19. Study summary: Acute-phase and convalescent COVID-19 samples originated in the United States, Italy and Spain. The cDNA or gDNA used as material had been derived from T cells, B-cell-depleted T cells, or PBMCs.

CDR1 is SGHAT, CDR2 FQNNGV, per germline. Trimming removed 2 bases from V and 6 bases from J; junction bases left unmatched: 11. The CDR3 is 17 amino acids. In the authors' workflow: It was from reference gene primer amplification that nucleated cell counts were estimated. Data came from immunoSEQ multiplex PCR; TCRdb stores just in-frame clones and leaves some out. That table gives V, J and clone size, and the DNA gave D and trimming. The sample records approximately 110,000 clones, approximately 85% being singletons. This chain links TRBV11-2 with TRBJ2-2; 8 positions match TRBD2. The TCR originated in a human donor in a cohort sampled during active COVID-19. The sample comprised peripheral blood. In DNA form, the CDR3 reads TGTGCCAGCAGCTTATCCGATAGCGGGGCCGGGGCCGGGGAGCTGTTTTTT. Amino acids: CASSLSDSGAGAGELFF.